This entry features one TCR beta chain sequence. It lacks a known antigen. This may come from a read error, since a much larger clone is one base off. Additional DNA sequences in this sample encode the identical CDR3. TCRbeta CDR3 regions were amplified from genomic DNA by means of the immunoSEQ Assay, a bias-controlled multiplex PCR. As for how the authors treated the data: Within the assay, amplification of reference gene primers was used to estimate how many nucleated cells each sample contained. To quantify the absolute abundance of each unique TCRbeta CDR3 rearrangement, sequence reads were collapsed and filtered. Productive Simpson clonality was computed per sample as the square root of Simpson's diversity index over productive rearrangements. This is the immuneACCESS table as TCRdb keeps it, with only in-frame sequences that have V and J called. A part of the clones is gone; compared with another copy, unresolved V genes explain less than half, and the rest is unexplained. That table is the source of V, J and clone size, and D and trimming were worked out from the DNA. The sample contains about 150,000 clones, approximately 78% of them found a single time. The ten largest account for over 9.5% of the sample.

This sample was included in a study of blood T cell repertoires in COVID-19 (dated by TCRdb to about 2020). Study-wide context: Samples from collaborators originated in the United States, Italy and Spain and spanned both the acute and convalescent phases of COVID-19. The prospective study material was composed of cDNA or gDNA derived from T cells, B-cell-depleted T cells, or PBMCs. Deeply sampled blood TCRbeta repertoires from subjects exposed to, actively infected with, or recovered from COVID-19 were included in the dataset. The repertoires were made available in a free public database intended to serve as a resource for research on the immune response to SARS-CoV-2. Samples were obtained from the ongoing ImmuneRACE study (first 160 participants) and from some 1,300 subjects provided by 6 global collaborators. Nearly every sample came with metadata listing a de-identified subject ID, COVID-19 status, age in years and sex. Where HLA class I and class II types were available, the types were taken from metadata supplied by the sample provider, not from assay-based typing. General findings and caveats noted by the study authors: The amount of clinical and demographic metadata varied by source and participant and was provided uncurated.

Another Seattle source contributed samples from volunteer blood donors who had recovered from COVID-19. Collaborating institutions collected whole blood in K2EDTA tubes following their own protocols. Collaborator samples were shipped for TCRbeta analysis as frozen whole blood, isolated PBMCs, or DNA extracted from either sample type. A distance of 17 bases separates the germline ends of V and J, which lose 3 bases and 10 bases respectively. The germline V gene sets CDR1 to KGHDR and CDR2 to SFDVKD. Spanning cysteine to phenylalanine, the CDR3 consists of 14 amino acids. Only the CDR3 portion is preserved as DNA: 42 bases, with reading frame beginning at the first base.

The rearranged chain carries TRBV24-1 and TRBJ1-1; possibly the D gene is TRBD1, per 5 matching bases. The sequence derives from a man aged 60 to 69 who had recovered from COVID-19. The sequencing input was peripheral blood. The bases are TGTGCCACCAGTGATCCAACCCTTGACAGTCGAGCTTTCTTT. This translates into CATSDPTLDSRAFF.